The 8 T cell receptor beta chains below were found in one sample sequenced in a study of cytomegalovirus exposure and HLA in healthy donors. Amplification used 60 Vbeta primers and 13 Jbeta primers. Sequencing was performed with immunoSEQ multiplex PCR; in TCRdb, only in-frame clones are kept and a portion is missing. The sample comprises about 160,000 clones, less than 90% of which are singletons, and around 4.3% rests with the top ten. Sequenced material: PBMCs. Source of these receptors: a man aged 50-59 years in good health and CMV-seropositive.

There are a few counts of this clone. This chain links TRBV29-1 with TRBJ2-7; D perhaps matches TRBD2 (6 bases). Trimming stripped 5 bases from V and 3 bases from J, with 8 bases between. Germline values: CDR1 SQVTM, CDR2 ANQGSEA. The CDR3 has 11 residues. In DNA, the CDR3 is TGCAGCGTTTACGGGGGCTACGAGCAGTACTTC. It is translated as CSVYGGYEQYF.

The chain couples TRBV27 to TRBJ2-7, with D maybe TRBD1 (5 bases). CDR3 length: 11 residues. Between the trimmed V and J ends, which lost 7 bases and 6 bases, there was a span of 10 bases. Germline values: CDR1 MNHEY, CDR2 SMNVEV (reference sequence). The CDR3 reads CASTHQGEQYF. CDR3 coding DNA: TGTGCCAGCACACATCAGGGCGAGCAGTACTTC.

The chain combines TRBV5-4 with TRBJ1-1; TRBD1 might be the D (5 bases). V dropped 0 bases and J dropped 4 bases, with 7 bases sitting between them. CDR1 is SGHNT and CDR2 is YYREEE in the germline V gene (reference sequence). This CDR3 is 13 amino acids long. CDR3 in amino acids: CASSLEGPTEAFF. The CDR3 bases are TGTGCCAGCAGCTTGGAGGGGCCCACTGAAGCTTTCTTT.

This chain connects TRBV5-1 to TRBJ2-5; D perhaps matches TRBD2 (5 bases). From germline, CDR1 is SGHRS and CDR2 YFSETQ. The CDR3 extends over 14 amino acids. V was clipped by 1 base and J by 5 bases, with 12 bases between them. CDR3 sequence: CASSLMASLETQYF. The CDR3 DNA reads as TGCGCCAGCAGCTTGATGGCTAGCCTGGAGACCCAGTACTTC.

This clone was observed once. This chain links TRBV5-1 with TRBJ2-7; maybe TRBD2 (6 bases). Per the germline V gene, CDR1 is SGHRS and CDR2 is YFSETQ. CDR3 length: 15 amino acids. With 0 bases removed from V and 2 bases from J, the gap between germline ends came to 12 bases. CDR3 nucleotide sequence: TGCGCCAGCAGCTTGGCGGGACTGGATACCTACGAGCAGTACTTC. Protein: CASSLAGLDTYEQYF.

This chain uses TRBV21-1 with TRBJ2-7; the table calls TRBD2, which could not be checked here. TRBV21-1 is a pseudogene segment. The CDR3 covers 15 residues. Here the CDR3 DNA reads TGTGCCAGCAGCAAAAAGCGTCGGAGGATCTACGAGCAGTACTTC. This gives the protein CASSKKRRRIYEQYF.

This chain joins TRBV10-3 and TRBJ1-1; D possibly corresponds to TRBD1 (6 bases). Per germline, CDR1 ENHRY and CDR2 SYGVKD. Trimming stripped 3 bases from V and 4 bases from J, with 18 bases between. The CDR3 is made up of 16 amino acids. The CDR3 loop is CAISDPMNRVPTEAFF. CDR3 DNA: TGTGCCATCAGTGACCCCATGAACAGGGTCCCCACTGAAGCTTTCTTT.

This sequence joins TRBV27 and TRBJ2-5, with 11 bases identical to TRBD2. The CDR3 loop spans 16 amino acids. Germline CDR1 MNHEY, CDR2 SMNVEV (reference sequence). V gave up 5 bases and J gave up 4 bases; unmatched junction bases: 9. The CDR3, as DNA: TGTGCCAGCAGTGACGTCTTAGCGGGGGGGGGAGAGACCCAGTACTTC. Encoded protein: CASSDVLAGGGETQYF.